This TCR beta chain is from a study of Graves' ophthalmopathy and Graves' hyperthyroidism. Trimming cost V 6 bases and J 4 bases, with 18 bases left between them. The CDR3 is 16 residues long. Germline-derived CDR1 and CDR2 are SEHNR and FQNEAQ (reference sequence). From RNA, the CDR3 regions of TCR beta chains were amplified and sequenced. Scientists carried out first-round RT-PCR using HTBI primers and then a second-round multiplex PCR. TCRdb passed the multiplex PCR reads through MiXCR, listing each CDR3 protein once. Here the sample spans more than 1,000,000 distinct CDR3 sequences, about 40% being singletons.

The TCR sequence derives from an adult man with Graves' hyperthyroidism. Material: peripheral blood or thyroid tissue (not recorded which). The V gene is TRBV7-9, the J gene TRBJ2-2; D not resolved. The CDR3: CASSLFSLGFTGELFF. CDR3 DNA: TGTGCCAGCAGTTTATTTTCGTTGGGGTTCACCGGGGAGCTGTTTTTT.